Listed below are T cell receptor beta chains from one sample, sequenced in a study of cytomegalovirus exposure and HLA in healthy donors. Profiling relied on immunoSEQ multiplex PCR, and the TCRdb table lists in-frame clones only, not all of them. The sample shows a few hundred thousand clones, about nine tenths of them seen only once. Input material: PBMCs. These receptors were obtained from a woman aged 18-29 years in good health and CMV-seronegative. The CDR3 runs from the conserved cysteine through the conserved F or W. D genes are given only for firm matches. Some rows mark clone size as missing; the rest say once, few, many or name a class of expanded clone.

CDR3	DNA	D	V	size	J
CASSLDWARYGYTF	TGTGCCAGCAGCTTAGATTGGGCCCGATATGGCTACACCTTC	NA	TRBV7-9	NA	TRBJ1-2
CASSLVEARRYEQYF	TGTGCCAGCAGCTTAGTGGAAGCCAGGAGGTACGAGCAGTACTTC	NA	TRBV7-2	once	TRBJ2-7
CASAGAGYEQYF	TGTGCTAGTGCCGGAGCCGGATACGAGCAGTACTTC	NA	TRBV12-5	NA	TRBJ2-7
CASNLGREEQYF	TGTGCCAGCAACTTGGGTCGCGAAGAGCAGTACTTC	NA	TRBV5-6	NA	TRBJ2-7
CASRRQTDTGELFF	TGTGCCAGCCGCCGACAGACAGACACCGGGGAGCTGTTTTTT	NA	TRBV11-2	NA	TRBJ2-2
CASSPALADQETQYF	TGTGCCAGCAGCCCGGCCCTAGCGGACCAAGAGACCCAGTACTTC	TRBD2	TRBV7-9	NA	TRBJ2-5
CATSSPHETGFDEQYF	TGTGCCACAAGTTCCCCCCACGAGACAGGGTTCGACGAGCAGTACTTC	TRBD1	TRBV15	NA	TRBJ2-7
CASSYGWQGGATNEKLFF	TGTGCCAGCAGCTATGGGTGGCAGGGCGGCGCAACTAATGAAAAACTGTTTTTT	NA	TRBV7-9	many	TRBJ1-4
CASRPLAGGGDTQYF	TGTGCCAGCAGGCCACTAGCGGGAGGCGGGGATACGCAGTATTTT	TRBD2	TRBV27	NA	TRBJ2-3
CASSLQGRGEQFF	TGCGCCAGCAGTTTACAGGGTCGGGGTGAGCAGTTCTTC	NA	TRBV10-2	NA	TRBJ2-1
CASSLLGRVLSYEQYF	TGTGCCAGCAGCTTGTTGGGCAGGGTCCTCTCCTACGAGCAGTACTTC	NA	TRBV7-2	NA	TRBJ2-7
CAISERLAGFTDTQYF	TGTGCCATCAGTGAGAGGCTAGCGGGCTTCACAGATACGCAGTATTTT	TRBD2	TRBV10-3	NA	TRBJ2-3
CASSQDRAVADTQYF	TGTGCCAGCAGCCAAGATCGAGCAGTAGCAGACACGCAGTATTTT	NA	TRBV4-2	NA	TRBJ2-3
CASSRGGTAYEQYF	TGTGCCAGCAGCAGAGGGGGGACAGCCTACGAGCAGTACTTC	NA	TRBV5-6	NA	TRBJ2-7
CASSQGGAPQYF	TGTGCCAGCAGCCAAGGTGGGGCCCCGCAGTACTTC	NA	TRBV4-2	NA	TRBJ2-7
CASSPGRGTDTQYF	TGCGCCAGCAGCCCTGGCAGGGGCACAGATACGCAGTATTTT	NA	TRBV4-3	NA	TRBJ2-3
CASTPLAGTDTQYF	TGTGCCAGCACCCCACTAGCGGGCACAGATACGCAGTATTTT	TRBD2	TRBV27	once	TRBJ2-3
CASSPRDSYEQYF	TGTGCCAGCTCACCCCGGGACAGCTACGAGCAGTACTTC	TRBD1	TRBV18	NA	TRBJ2-7
CASSVGGVGQYF	TGTGCCAGCAGCGTAGGGGGAGTTGGGCAGTATTTT	NA	TRBV7-2	NA	TRBJ2-3
CASSEYRTSYEQYF	TGTGCCAGCAGTGAATATCGGACATCCTACGAGCAGTACTTC	NA	TRBV6-1	NA	TRBJ2-7
CASSFGGRATIEQYF	TGTGCCAGCAGCTTCGGTGGGAGGGCCACCATCGAGCAGTACTTC	TRBD2	TRBV5-4	NA	TRBJ2-7
CASSVGLGSSGNTIYF	TGTGCCAGCAGCGTAGGGCTGGGGAGCTCTGGAAACACCATATATTTT	NA	TRBV9	NA	TRBJ1-3
CASSDPGQNYEQYF	TGTGCCAGCAGTGACCCCGGACAGAACTACGAGCAGTACTTC	NA	TRBV2	NA	TRBJ2-7
CASTIGTWDEQFF	TGTGCCAGCACTATTGGGACTTGGGATGAGCAGTTCTTC	NA	TRBV25-1	NA	TRBJ2-1
CASDPGTSGHEQFF	TGTGCCAGCGATCCCGGGACTAGCGGCCACGAGCAGTTCTTC	TRBD2	TRBV6-6	NA	TRBJ2-1
CASKGLAGAGEQYF	TGTGCCAGCAAAGGACTAGCGGGAGCGGGAGAGCAGTACTTC	TRBD2	TRBV27	NA	TRBJ2-7
CASSLASGNTEAFF	TGTGCCAGCAGCTTAGCGTCAGGGAACACTGAAGCTTTCTTT	NA	TRBV7-9	NA	TRBJ1-1
CASSLDPTGLREKLFF	TGTGCCAGCAGCTTAGATCCAACAGGTCTAAGAGAAAAACTGTTTTTT	NA	TRBV11-2	NA	TRBJ1-4
CASSEIGGQGPTGELFF	TGTGCCAGCAGTGAAATAGGGGGACAGGGACCCACCGGGGAGCTGTTTTTT	TRBD1	TRBV25-1	NA	TRBJ2-2
CASYSQTYTGELFF	TGTGCCAGCTACAGCCAAACCTACACCGGGGAGCTGTTTTTT	NA	TRBV2	once	TRBJ2-2
CASSLGGSGNTIYF	TGTGCTAGCAGCCTCGGAGGGTCTGGAAACACCATATATTTT	NA	TRBV7-7	NA	TRBJ1-3